One T cell receptor beta chain is described in this entry. Its specificity is unknown. The record originates from a study of T cells in localized non-small cell lung cancer. Study-wide points: Higher adjacent-lung clonality was associated with shorter survival. Tumor showed lower T cell clonality than uninvolved adjacent lung, where it was highest. Paired adjacent lung recovered a median approximately 62 of the top 100 tumor clones. Sequencing covered just one tumor region, so heterogeneity cannot be ruled out.

Measured with immunoSEQ multiplex PCR; TCRdb has only the in-frame clones, and not every one. The data hold some 10,000 clones, with around 79% observed a single time. The TCR comes from a male donor aged 60 or over with stage I lung adenocarcinoma. Sequenced here: peripheral blood, sampled before any cancer treatment.

CDR3 amino acids: CAIKPRGGMNTEAFF. In DNA, the CDR3 is TGTGCCATTAAGCCAAGGGGGGGGATGAACACTGAAGCTTTCTTT. J is TRBJ1-1 and V is TRBV19, with D maybe TRBD1 (6 bases). Germline V gene lookup returns CDR1 LNHDA and CDR2 SQIVND (reference sequence). CDR3 length equals 15 residues. With 10 bases removed from V and 0 bases from J, the gap between germline ends came to 18 bases. Full variable domain (missing parts from reference TRBV19 and TRBJ1-1): DGGITQSPKYLFRKEGQNVTLSCEQNLNHDAMYWYRQDPGQGLRLIYYSQIVNDFQKGDIAEGYSVSREKKESFPLTVTSAQKNPTAFYLCAIKPRGGMNTEAFFGQGTRLTVV.